This section outlines one TCR beta chain sequence together with its context. Its specificity is unknown. This CDR3 is built from 16 residues. Trimming removed 4 bases from V and 0 bases from J; junction bases left unmatched: 10. Germline lookup yields CDR1 DFQATT and CDR2 SNEGSKA (reference sequence). This sample is drawn from a study of early T cells in non-severe SARS-CoV-2 infection. Study in general: Unsorted whole-blood RNA was sequenced in bulk, leaving chains unpaired. Study outcomes and limitations: Sequences matched to VDJdb favored anti-spike CD8 responses, while private and CD4 specificities were missed.

cDNA molecules, individually, were tagged with unique molecular identifiers. A single record per CDR3 protein comes from TCRdb applying MiXCR to the 5' RACE reads. The table has over 60,000 distinct CDR3 sequences, roughly 9.1% seen once. The source was whole blood, collected at baseline. The chain joins TRBV20-1 to TRBJ2-3; 7 bases are a match to TRBD1. The TCR sequence derives from an adult who was a healthcare worker with PCR-confirmed SARS-CoV-2 infection or an uninfected control (not recorded which). This CDR3 reads CSATTPGQSSTDTQYF. In DNA, the CDR3 is TGCAGTGCTACCACCCCGGGACAGAGTAGCACAGATACGCAGTATTTT.